The 3 T cell receptor beta chains reported below all come from one sample, sequenced in a study of monozygotic twins with cystic fibrosis. TCRdb's copy holds only in-frame clones and misses some; the assay was immunoSEQ multiplex PCR. The table shows roughly 13,000 clones, with around 91% occurring only once. Material for sequencing was blood. Source of these receptors: a boy aged 5-17 years with cystic fibrosis.

The CDR3 here is CASSPDLRDEQYF. For the CDR3, the DNA is TGCGCCAGCAGTCCGGACCTTCGGGACGAGCAGTACTTC. The chain carries TRBV23-1 and TRBJ2-7, with unresolved D. TRBV23-1 counts as an open reading frame of uncertain function. The V end lost 4 bases, the J end lost 5 bases, and 12 bases lay between the germline ends. The CDR3 is 13 amino acids.

V usage is TRBV5-6 and J usage is TRBJ1-1; perhaps TRBD1 as D (6 bases). The germline V gene has CDR1 SGHDT and CDR2 YYEEEE. The CDR3 has 13 amino acids. V lost 8 bases, J lost 4 bases, and 15 bases lay in between. CDR3 residues: CASTGLDFTEAFF. As DNA, the CDR3 is TGTGCCAGTACAGGGCTAGATTTCACTGAAGCTTTCTTT.

There are a few counts of this clone. This chain uses TRBV11-2 with TRBJ1-6, with D perhaps TRBD1 (5 bases). This CDR3 region has 13 residues. Germline CDR1 reads SGHAT; CDR2 reads FQNNGV. Between the trimmed V and J ends, which lost 2 bases and 10 bases, there was a span of 9 bases. CDR3 DNA: TGTGCCAGCAGCTTACCGGGGGACTCACCCCTCCACTTT. Its protein is CASSLPGDSPLHF.